These 23 T cell receptor beta chains share one sample of origin, sequenced in a study of CD8 T cells in ankylosing spondylitis. TCRdb recomputed calls from the 5' RACE reads with MiXCR, one row per CDR3 protein. Of about 240,000 distinct CDR3 sequences in the sample, around 10% are singletons; the top ten hold less than 7.5%. Sequencing was performed on blood, either unsorted or a sorted T cell fraction (not recorded which). The receptors shown here come from a male donor with ankylosing spondylitis or in good health (not recorded which).

The chain recombines TRBV2 with TRBJ2-3, with TRBD2 matching 10 bases. The CDR3 runs 15 residues. Germline values: CDR1 SNHLY, CDR2 FYNNEI. V lost 5 bases, J lost 4 bases, and 6 bases stayed unmatched. The CDR3 protein is CASSNSGRQADTQYF. CDR3 bases: TGTGCCAGCAGTAATAGCGGGAGGCAAGCAGATACGCAGTATTTT.

This clonotype was seen many times. V usage is TRBV6-5 and J usage is TRBJ2-1, with unresolved D. This CDR3 spans 18 amino acids. Trimming took 0 bases from V and 0 from J, leaving 15 bases between them. CDR1 MNHEY and CDR2 SVGAGI come from the germline V gene. The CDR3 coding sequence is TGTGCCAGCAGTTACTCGAACTACAAGTCGAGCTCCTACAATGAGCAGTTCTTC. This translates into CASSYSNYKSSSYNEQFF.

In its sample, this clonotype was seen many times. This chain joins TRBV5-1 and TRBJ1-1; TRBD1 matches at 10 bases. Germline lookup yields CDR1 SGHRS and CDR2 YFSETQ. This CDR3 is 16 amino acids long. The trim removed 4 bases at V and 0 bases at J, leaving 6 bases unmatched. The CDR3 region is CASSPDRGGMNTEAFF. The CDR3 bases are TGCGCCAGCAGCCCGGACAGGGGGGGGATGAACACTGAAGCTTTCTTT.

In this sample, this clonotype turned up a few times. This chain uses TRBV11-2 with TRBJ2-7, with TRBD1 matching over 10 bases. Unmatched junction bases numbered 9, after V lost 9 bases and J lost 7 bases. Germline V gene data show CDR1 as SGHAT and CDR2 as FQNNGV. The CDR3 loop spans 13 amino acids. CDR3 residues: CASLRDRGVEQYF. CDR3 DNA sequence: TGTGCCAGTTTACGGGACAGGGGTGTGGAGCAGTACTTC.

This rearrangement joins TRBV5-1 to TRBJ2-1; 10 nucleotides line up with TRBD2. The germline CDR1 and CDR2 sequences are SGHRS and YFSETQ. V dropped 1 base and J dropped 6; count of bases not matched to a gene: 7. The CDR3 length is 16 residues. The CDR3 region has the DNA TGCGCCAGCAGCTTGCGAGCTAGCGGGGGTTTCAATGAGCAGTTCTTC. Translated: CASSLRASGGFNEQFF.

There are many counts of this clonotype. The chain joins TRBV10-3 to TRBJ1-1; D uncertain. V lost 10 bases to trimming and J lost 3 bases, with 12 bases between them. The CDR3 sequence is 12 residues long. CDR1 ENHRY and CDR2 SYGVKD come from the germline V gene. DNA of the CDR3: TGTGCCACACGCCCCGGGGACACTGAAGCTTTCTTT. It encodes CATRPGDTEAFF.

The gene calls are TRBV29-1 and TRBJ1-1; D is unclear. V lost 1 base and J 6 bases, leaving 6 bases between the germline ends. Germline assignment: CDR1 SQVTM and CDR2 ANQGSEA. The CDR3 is 11 residues long. DNA of the CDR3: TGCAGCGTTGAAGTGGCGTCTGAAGCTTTCTTT. Residues: CSVEVASEAFF.

This clonotype was counted at least ten times. V is TRBV12-3 or TRBV12-4 and J is TRBJ2-1, with a weak D call TRBD1 (6 bases). V was trimmed by 5 bases and J by 13 bases, leaving 21 bases between them. The CDR3 length is 14 residues. CDR3 sequence reads: CASSPTRTAPHQFF. CDR3 coding DNA: TGTGCCAGCAGTCCCACACGGACAGCCCCACATCAGTTCTTC.

V is TRBV5-4 and J is TRBJ2-7; either TRBD1 or TRBD2 may supply D (5 bases each). The germline V gene has CDR1 SGHNT and CDR2 YYREEE (reference sequence). Trimming removed 4 bases at V and 7 bases at J, with 21 bases between. The CDR3 has 15 amino acids. The CDR3 sequence is CASSLAGREFIEQYF. Here the CDR3 DNA reads TGTGCCAGCAGCCTCGCGGGCAGGGAGTTTATAGAGCAGTACTTC.

The chain joins TRBV11-2 to TRBJ2-2, with a weak D call TRBD2 (6 bases). The CDR3 is 14 amino acids. V was trimmed by 0 bases and J by 7 bases, leaving 9 bases between them. Germline V CDR1 and CDR2: SGHAT, FQNNGV. CDR3 nucleotides: TGTGCCAGCAGCTTAGAGGAGCGGGTCGGGGAGCTGTTTTTT. Protein product: CASSLEERVGELFF.

This clonotype showed up just a few times. The chain links TRBV12-3 or TRBV12-4 to TRBJ2-7, with 7 positions matching TRBD1. CDR3 length equals 14 residues. Trimming took 6 bases from V and 7 from J; bases not matched to a gene: 12. This CDR3 is CASSQRQGDLEQYF. In DNA, the CDR3 is TGTGCCAGCAGCCAAAGACAGGGCGACCTGGAGCAGTACTTC.

This clonotype was seen a few times. The chain recombines TRBV6-1 with TRBJ1-3; D is undetermined. The germline CDR1 and CDR2 sequences are MNHNS and SASEGT. The CDR3 runs to 14 residues. The V and J ends lost 1 base and 4 bases respectively, with 8 bases between them. The CDR3 protein is CASSEGEVGNTIYF. The CDR3 DNA reads TGTGCCAGCAGTGAAGGGGAGGTGGGAAACACCATATATTTT.

This clonotype was counted ten times or more. This chain links TRBV20-1 with TRBJ1-5; possible D gene TRBD1, 5 bases. Germline-derived CDR1 and CDR2 are DFQATT and SNEGSKA (reference sequence). The CDR3 is 13 amino acids. V dropped 2 bases and J dropped 8 bases, with 13 bases sitting between them. This chain's CDR3 is CSARQGLEKPQHF. The CDR3 DNA is TGCAGTGCTAGACAGGGATTAGAAAAGCCCCAGCATTTT.

Ten or more counts support this clonotype. This chain joins TRBV20-1 and TRBJ2-3; 7 bases align to TRBD2. V shed 6 bases and J 6 bases; nucleotides not matched to a gene: 15. Germline CDR1 DFQATT, CDR2 SNEGSKA (reference sequence). The CDR3 runs to 15 residues. The CDR3 region is CSAHPLGGGWDTQYF. In DNA form, the CDR3 reads TGCAGTGCCCATCCGTTAGGCGGGGGTTGGGATACGCAGTATTTT.

Many counts were recorded for this clonotype. The genes are TRBV6-2 or TRBV6-3 and TRBJ2-1; tentatively, D is TRBD1 (5 bases). CDR3 size: 11 residues. Germline V lookup: CDR1 MNHEY, CDR2 SVGEGT. The germline V and J ends were trimmed by 6 bases and 11 bases, with 11 bases remaining between them. The CDR3 loop reads CASSWAGKQFF. The CDR3, as DNA: TGTGCCAGCAGCTGGGCAGGGAAGCAGTTCTTC.

This clonotype has more than one count but fewer than ten. The rearrangement joins TRBV25-1 to TRBJ2-5, with D tentatively TRBD1 or TRBD2 (5 bases each). This CDR3 spans 14 amino acids. Germline lookup yields CDR1 MGHDK and CDR2 SYGVNS. Deletions cut 4 bases from V and 4 bases from J, with 13 bases between. The CDR3 nucleotides read TGTGCCAGCAGTGGAGGGGAGCAACTAGAGACCCAGTACTTC. This translates into CASSGGEQLETQYF.

This clonotype has at least ten counts. The chain carries TRBV20-1 and TRBJ1-3, with D unclear. Trimming took off 6 bases at V and 4 bases at J, with 10 bases between the two ends. CDR3 length: 12 residues. Germline lookup yields CDR1 DFQATT and CDR2 SNEGSKA (reference sequence). This chain's CDR3 is CSAEQSGNTIYF. DNA for the CDR3: TGCAGTGCCGAGCAGTCCGGAAACACCATATATTTT.

In this sample, this clonotype turned up many times. V usage is TRBV10-3 and J usage is TRBJ2-3, with 11 bases identical to TRBD2. Germline CDR1 reads ENHRY; CDR2 reads SYGVKD. The CDR3 has 14 residues. V dropped 8 bases and J dropped 3; count of bases not matched to a gene: 4. The CDR3 sequence: CAIGTSGITDTQYF. CDR3 coding DNA: TGTGCCATCGGGACTAGCGGAATTACAGATACGCAGTATTTT.

This clonotype was recorded many times. J is TRBJ2-1 and V is TRBV5-5, with 10 positions matching TRBD2. Germline CDR1 is SGHKS and CDR2 is YYEKEE (reference sequence). V shed 6 bases and J 5 bases; nucleotides not matched to a gene: 8. This CDR3 has 15 residues. The CDR3 is CASTISGGVNNEQFF. Here the CDR3 DNA reads TGTGCCAGCACCATAAGCGGGGGGGTTAACAATGAGCAGTTCTTC.

Of note for this clonotype: A clone one base away is much larger, so this may be a read error. The chain employs TRBV28 and TRBJ2-5, with TRBD2 as a possible D gene (7 bases). CDR3 length: 15 amino acids. The germline V gene encodes CDR1 MDHEN and CDR2 SYDVKM. The CDR3 here is CASSLSWGGREIQYF. CDR3 DNA: TGTGCCAGCAGTTTATCTTGGGGGGGGCGAGAGATCCAGTACTTC.

In the case of this clonotype: A much larger clone lies a single base off, so this may be a read error. The chain couples TRBV3-1 to TRBJ2-1; D may be TRBD2 (6 bases). The CDR3 is 15 residues long. CDR1 and CDR2 (germline): LGHDT, YNNKEL (reference sequence). The V end was cut by 4 bases, the J end by 8 bases, with 18 bases between. CDR3 sequence (DNA): TGTGCCAGCAGCCTCGCCGGGAGACTCTGGGATGAGCAGTTCTTC. Translating it yields CASSLAGRLWDEQFF.

This clonotype appeared a few times. The chain uses TRBV20-1 and TRBJ2-7; D is unresolved. Germline V gives CDR1 DFQATT, CDR2 SNEGSKA (reference sequence). Trimming took 3 bases from V and 3 from J, leaving 9 bases between them. The CDR3 is made up of 12 amino acids. Here the CDR3 DNA reads TGCAGTGCTAGGAAGGTTAGCTACGAGCAGTACTTC. Translated: CSARKVSYEQYF.

The chain carries TRBV28 and TRBJ2-5; 10 nucleotides agree with TRBD1. V was clipped by 6 bases and J by 5 bases; unmatched bases: 3. Germline V CDR1 and CDR2: MDHEN, SYDVKM. CDR3 length equals 13 residues. The CDR3 sequence: CASRTGGYETQYF. The CDR3, as DNA: TGTGCCAGCAGGACAGGGGGCTATGAGACCCAGTACTTC. Based on the CDR3 plus reference TRBV28 and TRBJ2-5, the full variable domain is DVKVTQSSRYLVKRTGEKVFLECVQDMDHENMFWYRQDPGLGLRLIYFSYDVKMKEKGDIPEGYSVSREKKERFSLILESASTNQTSMYLCASRTGGYETQYFGPGTRLLVL.